Sequencing of this T cell receptor (beta chain) was carried out in a study of response to subunit inactivated influenza vaccine. TCRdb independently ran MiXCR on the RT-PCR reads; one entry per CDR3 protein. The sample gives hundreds of thousands of distinct CDR3 sequences, roughly 8.2% of which show up once; 13% is in the top ten. This clonotype occurred many times. This CDR3 is built from 14 residues. V lost 1 base to trimming and J lost 0 bases, with 7 bases between them. Germline loops: CDR1 MGHRA, CDR2 YSYEKL. Sequencing used PBMCs from blood, obtained less than 25 months after vaccination. The TCR was taken from a man between 50 and 75 years old who received an inactivated influenza vaccine. V gene TRBV4-1 combines with J gene TRBJ2-7; unclear D gene. DNA of the CDR3: TGCGCCAGCAGCCAAGGGCCAGACTCCTACGAGCAGTACTTC. It yields the protein CASSQGPDSYEQYF.